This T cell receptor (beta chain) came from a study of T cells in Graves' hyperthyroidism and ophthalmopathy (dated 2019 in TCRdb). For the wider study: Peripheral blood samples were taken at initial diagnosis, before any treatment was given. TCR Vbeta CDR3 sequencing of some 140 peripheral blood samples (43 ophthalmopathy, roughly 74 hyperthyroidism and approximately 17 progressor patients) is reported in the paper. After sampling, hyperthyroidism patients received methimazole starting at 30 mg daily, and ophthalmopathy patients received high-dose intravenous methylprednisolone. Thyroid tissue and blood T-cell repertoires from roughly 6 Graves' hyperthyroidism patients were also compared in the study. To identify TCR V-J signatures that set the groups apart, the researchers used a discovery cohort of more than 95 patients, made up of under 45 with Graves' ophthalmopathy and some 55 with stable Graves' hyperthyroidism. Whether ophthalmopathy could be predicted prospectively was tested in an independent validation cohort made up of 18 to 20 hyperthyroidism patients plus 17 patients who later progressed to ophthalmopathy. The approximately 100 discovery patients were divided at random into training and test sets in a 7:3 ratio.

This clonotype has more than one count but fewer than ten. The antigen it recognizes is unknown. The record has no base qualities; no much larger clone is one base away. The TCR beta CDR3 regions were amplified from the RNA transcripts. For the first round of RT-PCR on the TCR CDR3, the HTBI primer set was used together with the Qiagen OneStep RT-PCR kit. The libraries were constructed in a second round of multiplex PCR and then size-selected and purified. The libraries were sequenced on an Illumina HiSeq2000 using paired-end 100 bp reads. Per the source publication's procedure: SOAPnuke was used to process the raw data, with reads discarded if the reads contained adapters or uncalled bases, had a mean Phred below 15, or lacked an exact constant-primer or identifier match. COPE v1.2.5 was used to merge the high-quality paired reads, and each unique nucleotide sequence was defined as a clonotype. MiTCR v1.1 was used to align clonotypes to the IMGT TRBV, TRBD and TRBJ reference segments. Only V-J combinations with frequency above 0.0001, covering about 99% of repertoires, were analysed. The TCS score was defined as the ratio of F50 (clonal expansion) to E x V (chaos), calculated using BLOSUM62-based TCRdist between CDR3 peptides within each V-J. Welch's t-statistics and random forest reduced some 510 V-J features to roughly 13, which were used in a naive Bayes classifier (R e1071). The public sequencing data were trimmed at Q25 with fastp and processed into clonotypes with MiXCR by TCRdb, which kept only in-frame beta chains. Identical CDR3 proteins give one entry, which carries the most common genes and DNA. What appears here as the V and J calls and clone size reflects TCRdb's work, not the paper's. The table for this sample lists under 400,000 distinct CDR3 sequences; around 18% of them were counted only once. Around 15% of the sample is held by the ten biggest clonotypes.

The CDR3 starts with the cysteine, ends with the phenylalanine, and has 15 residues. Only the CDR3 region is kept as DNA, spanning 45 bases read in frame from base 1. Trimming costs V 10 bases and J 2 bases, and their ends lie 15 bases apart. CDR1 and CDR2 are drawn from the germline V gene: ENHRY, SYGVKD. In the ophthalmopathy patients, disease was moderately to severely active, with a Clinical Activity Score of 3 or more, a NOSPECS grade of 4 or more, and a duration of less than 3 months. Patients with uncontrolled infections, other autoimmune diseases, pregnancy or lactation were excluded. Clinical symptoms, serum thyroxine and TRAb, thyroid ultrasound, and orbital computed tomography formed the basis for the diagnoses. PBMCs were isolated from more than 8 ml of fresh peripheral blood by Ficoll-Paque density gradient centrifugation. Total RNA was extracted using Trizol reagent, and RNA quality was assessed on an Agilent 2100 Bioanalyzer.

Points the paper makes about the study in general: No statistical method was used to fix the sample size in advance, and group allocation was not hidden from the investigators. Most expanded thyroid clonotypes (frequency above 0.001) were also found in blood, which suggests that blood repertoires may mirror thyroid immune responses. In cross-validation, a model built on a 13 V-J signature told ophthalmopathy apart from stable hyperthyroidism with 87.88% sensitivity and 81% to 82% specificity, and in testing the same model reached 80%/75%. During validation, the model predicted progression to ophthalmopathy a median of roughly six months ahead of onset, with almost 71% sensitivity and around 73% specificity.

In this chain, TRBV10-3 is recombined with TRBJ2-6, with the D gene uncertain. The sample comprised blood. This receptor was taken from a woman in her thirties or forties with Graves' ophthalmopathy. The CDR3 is CATKSVPPGANVLTF. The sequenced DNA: TGTGCCACCAAATCCGTTCCTCCTGGGGCCAACGTCCTGACTTTC.